The entry below describes one T cell receptor beta chain. Its antigen is not identified. This entry is derived from a study of cytomegalovirus exposure and HLA in healthy donors. Study details: Clustering assigned roughly 81% of the approximately 400 genotyped donors to the Caucasian-associated ancestry cluster. Overall study findings and caveats: Later analysis showed most CMV-associated TCR beta chains appearing HLA-restricted.

V lost 2 bases and J 9 bases, leaving 13 bases between the germline ends. The germline gives CDR1 SEHNR, CDR2 FQNEAQ (reference sequence). CDR3 length: 13 residues. With 60 Vbeta and 13 Jbeta primers, the PCR was carried out. Some clones are missing from TCRdb's copy, which holds only in-frame ones; the method was immunoSEQ multiplex PCR. This sample has some 190,000 clones, with more than 75% found just once. Material: PBMCs. J is TRBJ1-1 and V is TRBV7-9; a weak D match, TRBD1 (6 bases). The source of this sequence is a woman aged 45-59 years in good health and CMV-seronegative. The CDR3 region is CASSLPQGTQAFF. CDR3 nucleotides: TGTGCCAGCAGCTTACCACAGGGAACCCAAGCTTTCTTT.